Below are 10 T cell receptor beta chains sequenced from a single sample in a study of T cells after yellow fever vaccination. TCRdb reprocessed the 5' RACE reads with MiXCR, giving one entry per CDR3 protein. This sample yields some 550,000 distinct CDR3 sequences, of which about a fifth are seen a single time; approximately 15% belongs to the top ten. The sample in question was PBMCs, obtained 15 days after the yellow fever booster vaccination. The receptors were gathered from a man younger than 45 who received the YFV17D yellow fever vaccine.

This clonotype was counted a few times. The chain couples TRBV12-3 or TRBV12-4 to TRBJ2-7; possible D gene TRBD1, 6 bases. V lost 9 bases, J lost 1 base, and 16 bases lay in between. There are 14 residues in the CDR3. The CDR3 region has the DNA TGTGCCAGTAAGGGGGTTACTAGTTCCTACGAGCAGTACTTC. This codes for CASKGVTSSYEQYF.

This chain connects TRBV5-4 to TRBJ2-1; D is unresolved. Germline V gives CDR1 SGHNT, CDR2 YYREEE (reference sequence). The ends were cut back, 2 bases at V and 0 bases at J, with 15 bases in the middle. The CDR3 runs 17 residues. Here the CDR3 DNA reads TGTGCCAGCAGCTTTTCTACCGTACCAGGCTCCTACAATGAGCAGTTCTTC. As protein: CASSFSTVPGSYNEQFF.

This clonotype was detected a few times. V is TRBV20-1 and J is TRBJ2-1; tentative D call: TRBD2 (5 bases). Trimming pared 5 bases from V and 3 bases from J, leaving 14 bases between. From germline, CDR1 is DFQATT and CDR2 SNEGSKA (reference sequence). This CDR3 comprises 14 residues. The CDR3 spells CSAPAIRDYNEQFF. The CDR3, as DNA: TGCAGTGCTCCGGCGATCCGGGACTACAATGAGCAGTTCTTC.

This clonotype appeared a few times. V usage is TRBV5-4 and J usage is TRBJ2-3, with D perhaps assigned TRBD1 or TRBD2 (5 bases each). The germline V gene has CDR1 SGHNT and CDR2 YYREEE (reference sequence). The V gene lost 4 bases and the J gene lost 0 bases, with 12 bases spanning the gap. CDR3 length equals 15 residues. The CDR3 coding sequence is TGTGCCAGCAGCCTCAGGGACGAGAGCACAGATACGCAGTATTTT. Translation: CASSLRDESTDTQYF.

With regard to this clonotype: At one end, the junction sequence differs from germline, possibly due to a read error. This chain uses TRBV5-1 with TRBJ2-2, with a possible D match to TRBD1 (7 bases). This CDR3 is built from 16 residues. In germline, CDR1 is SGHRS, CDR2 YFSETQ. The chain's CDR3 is CASSWGDRTNTGELLF. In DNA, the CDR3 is TGCGCCAGCAGCTGGGGGGACAGAACGAACACCGGGGAGCTGTTATTT.

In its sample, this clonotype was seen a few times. DNA for the CDR3: TGTGCCAGCAGCTTGCAGGGACAGGCCAATGAGCAGTTCTTC. The encoded protein is CASSLQGQANEQFF. The chain has TRBV7-2 and TRBJ2-1; 8 bases match TRBD1. The ends lost 3 bases at V and 6 bases at J; junction bases unmatched: 4. The CDR3 is made up of 14 amino acids. The germline V gene has CDR1 SGHTA and CDR2 FQGNSA.

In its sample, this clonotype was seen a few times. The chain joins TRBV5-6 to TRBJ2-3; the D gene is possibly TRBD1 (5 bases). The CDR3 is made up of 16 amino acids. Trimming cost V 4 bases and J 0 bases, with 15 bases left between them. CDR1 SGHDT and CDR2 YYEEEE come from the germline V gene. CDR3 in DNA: TGTGCCAGCAGCAAACTCGGACATACTAGCACAGATACGCAGTATTTT. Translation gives CASSKLGHTSTDTQYF.

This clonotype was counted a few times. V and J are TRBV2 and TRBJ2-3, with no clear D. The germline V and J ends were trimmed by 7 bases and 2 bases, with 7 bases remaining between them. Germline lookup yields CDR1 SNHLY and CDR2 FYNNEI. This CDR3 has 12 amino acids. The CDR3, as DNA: TGTGCCAGCACGGCTCTCACAGATACGCAGTATTTT. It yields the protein CASTALTDTQYF. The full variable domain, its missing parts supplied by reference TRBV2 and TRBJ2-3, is EPEVTQTPSHQVTQMGQEVILRCVPISNHLYFYWYRQILGQKVEFLVSFYNNEISEKSEIFDDQFSVERPDGSNFTLKIRSTKLEDSAMYFCASTALTDTQYFGPGTRLTVL.

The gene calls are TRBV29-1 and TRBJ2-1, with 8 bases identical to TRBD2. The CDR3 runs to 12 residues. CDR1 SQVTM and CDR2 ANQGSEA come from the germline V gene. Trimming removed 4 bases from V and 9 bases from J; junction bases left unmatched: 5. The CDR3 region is CSVGVAGFEQFF. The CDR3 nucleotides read TGCAGCGTTGGAGTAGCGGGATTTGAGCAGTTCTTC.

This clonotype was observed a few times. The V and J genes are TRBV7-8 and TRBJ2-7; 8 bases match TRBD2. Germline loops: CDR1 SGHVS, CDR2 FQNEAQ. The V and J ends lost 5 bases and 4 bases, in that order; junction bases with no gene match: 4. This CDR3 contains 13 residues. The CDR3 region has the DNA TGTGCCAGCAGCCCGCGGGAGGCGTACGAGCAGTACTTC. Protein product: CASSPREAYEQYF.